The 10 T cell receptor beta chains given below trace back to one sample, sequenced in a study of T cell responses to AZD1222 COVID-19 vaccine. TCRdb keeps only in-frame clones here, not all; method: immunoSEQ multiplex PCR. The sample features over 120,000 clones, with about 2.3% in its top ten. The sequencing sample was made of peripheral blood. These receptors were obtained from an adult in good health.

This rearrangement joins TRBV19 to TRBJ2-1; D is perhaps TRBD1 (5 bases). V was pared by 7 bases and J by 7 bases, with 20 bases between. The CDR3 length is 15 residues. Per germline, CDR1 LNHDA and CDR2 SQIVND (reference sequence). CDR3 in DNA: TGTGCCAGTACCGAGAGGAAGGGGCGCTGGAATGAGCAGTTCTTC. Its protein product is CASTERKGRWNEQFF. Complete variable domain (other parts from reference TRBV19 and TRBJ2-1): DGGITQSPKYLFRKEGQNVTLSCEQNLNHDAMYWYRQDPGQGLRLIYYSQIVNDFQKGDIAEGYSVSREKKESFPLTVTSAQKNPTAFYLCASTERKGRWNEQFFGPGTRLTVL.

The rearrangement uses TRBV29-1 and TRBJ2-2; tentatively, D is TRBD1 (5 bases). CDR1 is SQVTM and CDR2 is ANQGSEA in the germline V gene. This CDR3 is 14 amino acids long. V was clipped by 1 base and J by 5 bases, with 11 bases between them. The CDR3 DNA reads as TGCAGCGTTGAAGTTGGGTCAGGGACCGGGGAGCTGTTTTTT. Translating gives CSVEVGSGTGELFF.

This chain joins TRBV5-1 and TRBJ2-5, with 8 nucleotides matching TRBD1. This CDR3 is 14 amino acids long. V shed 0 bases, J shed 6 bases, and the junction held 4 bases outside the gene matches. Germline V gene data show CDR1 as SGHRS and CDR2 as YFSETQ. CDR3 DNA sequence: TGCGCCAGCAGCTTGGGACAGGGGAAACAGACCCAGTACTTC. This sequence encodes CASSLGQGKQTQYF.

The chain combines TRBV2 with TRBJ2-7; TRBD2 agrees at 14 bases. Germline lookup yields CDR1 SNHLY and CDR2 FYNNEI. This CDR3 region has 15 residues. V dropped 2 bases and J dropped 9; count of bases not matched to a gene: 6. CDR3 region: CASSERGLAGAGQYF. In DNA form, the CDR3 reads TGTGCCAGCAGTGAAAGGGGACTAGCGGGGGCTGGGCAGTACTTC. The whole variable domain, filled in from reference TRBV2 and TRBJ2-7, reads EPEVTQTPSHQVTQMGQEVILRCVPISNHLYFYWYRQILGQKVEFLVSFYNNEISEKSEIFDDQFSVERPDGSNFTLKIRSTKLEDSAMYFCASSERGLAGAGQYFGPGTRLTVT.

The chain links TRBV2 to TRBJ1-5; D possibly corresponds to TRBD1 (6 bases). The germline gives CDR1 SNHLY, CDR2 FYNNEI. Trimming took off 7 bases at V and 0 bases at J, with 10 bases between the two ends. CDR3 length: 14 amino acids. CDR3: CASTGTNSNQPQHF. CDR3 bases: TGTGCCAGCACTGGGACAAATAGCAATCAGCCCCAGCATTTT.

The chain joins TRBV7-2 to TRBJ1-5; TRBD1 matches 7 bases. The V segment lost 5 bases and the J segment 0 bases; nucleotides outside the gene matches: 4. The length of the CDR3 is 15 residues. Looked up from germline, CDR1 is SGHTA and CDR2 is FQGNSA. Written as DNA, the CDR3 is TGTGCCAGCAGCGCCCACAGGGGTAGCAATCAGCCCCAGCATTTT. Its translation: CASSAHRGSNQPQHF.

The chain couples TRBV6-1 to TRBJ2-6; unclear D gene. Trimming removed 4 bases from V and 0 bases from J, with 7 bases in between. In germline, CDR1 is MNHNS, CDR2 SASEGT. The CDR3 is 15 residues long. CDR3 sequence (DNA): TGTGCCAGCAGTGGAGCGAGCTCTGGGGCCAACGTCCTGACTTTC. Its translation is CASSGASSGANVLTF.

In nucleotides, the CDR3 is TGTGCCAGCAGGCAAGAAAAACAGGCTGGGGCCAACGTCCTGACTTTC. The encoded protein is CASRQEKQAGANVLTF. This rearrangement joins TRBV28 to TRBJ2-6; tentative D call: TRBD1 (5 bases). From germline, CDR1 is MDHEN and CDR2 SYDVKM. The CDR3 covers 16 residues. The V gene lost 6 bases and the J gene lost 2 bases, with 14 bases spanning the gap. Full variable domain (missing parts from reference TRBV28 and TRBJ2-6): DVKVTQSSRYLVKRTGEKVFLECVQDMDHENMFWYRQDPGLGLRLIYFSYDVKMKEKGDIPEGYSVSREKKERFSLILESASTNQTSMYLCASRQEKQAGANVLTFGAGSRLTVL.

The chain recombines TRBV19 with TRBJ1-1, with D tentatively TRBD1 (5 bases). Per germline, CDR1 LNHDA and CDR2 SQIVND (reference sequence). This CDR3 region has 16 residues. Trimming took off 4 bases at V and 1 base at J, with 16 bases between the two ends. The CDR3: CASSNRGSLRNTEAFF. The CDR3 DNA sequence: TGTGCCAGTAGTAACCGGGGCTCACTGCGGAACACTGAAGCTTTCTTT.

The V gene is TRBV5-1, the J gene TRBJ2-1, with D hard to call. The V gene's germline CDR1 is SGHRS and CDR2 YFSETQ. The CDR3 covers 16 residues. V was shortened by 2 bases and J by 0 bases, with 12 bases between the two germline ends. This CDR3 reads CASSFYGASSYNEQFF. The CDR3 nucleotides read TGCGCCAGCAGCTTCTACGGAGCGAGCTCCTACAATGAGCAGTTCTTC.